This record concerns one T cell receptor (beta chain) sequence. This entry is derived from a study of glioma-infiltrating T cells after dendritic cell vaccination. TCRdb's copy holds only in-frame clones and misses some; the assay was immunoSEQ multiplex PCR. The sample includes about 92,000 clones, about nine tenths seen only once; the top ten take about 15%. The receptor comes from a human donor with glioblastoma. The input for sequencing was blood, taken before dendritic cell vaccination.

CDR3 nucleotide sequence: TGTGCCAGCAACCAGGACAGGGGGTACGCAGATACGCAGTATTTT. Protein sequence: CASNQDRGYADTQYF. V is TRBV2 and J is TRBJ2-3; TRBD1 aligns across 10 bases. The CDR3 covers 15 residues. Per germline, CDR1 SNHLY and CDR2 FYNNEI. V lost 7 bases and J lost 4; bases outside the gene matches: 8.